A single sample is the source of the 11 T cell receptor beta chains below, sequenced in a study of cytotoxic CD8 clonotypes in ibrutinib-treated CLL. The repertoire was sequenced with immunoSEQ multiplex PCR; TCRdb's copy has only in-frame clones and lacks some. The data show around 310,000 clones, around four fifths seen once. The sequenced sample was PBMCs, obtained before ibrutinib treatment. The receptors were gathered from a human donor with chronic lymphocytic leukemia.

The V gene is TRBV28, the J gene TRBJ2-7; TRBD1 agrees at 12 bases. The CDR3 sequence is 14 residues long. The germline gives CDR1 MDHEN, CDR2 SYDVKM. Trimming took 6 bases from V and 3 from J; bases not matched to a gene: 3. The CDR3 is CASRGTGGFYEQYF. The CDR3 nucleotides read TGTGCCAGCAGGGGGACAGGGGGCTTCTACGAGCAGTACTTC.

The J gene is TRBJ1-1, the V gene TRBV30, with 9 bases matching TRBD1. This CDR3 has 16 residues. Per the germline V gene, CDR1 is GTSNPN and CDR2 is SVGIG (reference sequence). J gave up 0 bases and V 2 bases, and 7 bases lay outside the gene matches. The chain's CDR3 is CAWSKRDRVMNTEAFF. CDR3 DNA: TGTGCCTGGAGTAAGAGGGACAGGGTCATGAACACTGAAGCTTTCTTT. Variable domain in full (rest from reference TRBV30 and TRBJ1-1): SQTIHQWPATLVQPVGSPLSLECTVEGTSNPNLYWYRQAAGRGLQLLFYSVGIGQISSEVPQNLSASRPQDRQFILSSKKLLLSDSGFYLCAWSKRDRVMNTEAFFGQGTRLTVV.

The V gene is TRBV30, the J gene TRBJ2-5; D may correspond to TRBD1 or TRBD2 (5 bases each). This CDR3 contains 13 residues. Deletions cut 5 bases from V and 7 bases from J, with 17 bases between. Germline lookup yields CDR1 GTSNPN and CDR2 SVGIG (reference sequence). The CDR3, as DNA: TGTGCCTGGGGGACCGAAGTTTTGGGGACCCAGTACTTC. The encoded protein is CAWGTEVLGTQYF.

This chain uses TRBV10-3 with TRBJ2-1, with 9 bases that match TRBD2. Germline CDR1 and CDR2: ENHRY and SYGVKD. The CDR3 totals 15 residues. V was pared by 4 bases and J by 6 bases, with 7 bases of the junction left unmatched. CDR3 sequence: CAISGLAEPPNEQFF. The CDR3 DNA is TGTGCCATCAGTGGACTAGCGGAGCCCCCCAATGAGCAGTTCTTC.

CDR3 amino acids: CASSDPSFATGELFF. CDR3 DNA sequence: TGCGCCAGCAGTGACCCGAGTTTTGCTACCGGGGAGCTGTTTTTT. The gene calls are TRBV10-1 and TRBJ2-2; D gene ambiguous. CDR3 size: 15 residues. Trimming cost V 3 bases and J 5 bases, with 13 bases left between them. CDR1 WNHNN and CDR2 SYGVQD come from the germline V gene (reference sequence).

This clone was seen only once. The CDR3 loop reads CASSLLGRAGTGELFF. The CDR3 DNA reads TGTGCCAGCAGTTTATTGGGCAGGGCGGGTACCGGGGAGCTGTTTTTT. This chain connects TRBV28 to TRBJ2-2; D is possibly TRBD1 or TRBD2 (5 bases each). Per the germline V gene, CDR1 is MDHEN and CDR2 is SYDVKM. The CDR3 loop spans 16 amino acids. The ends were cut back, 1 base at V and 5 bases at J, with 14 bases in the middle.

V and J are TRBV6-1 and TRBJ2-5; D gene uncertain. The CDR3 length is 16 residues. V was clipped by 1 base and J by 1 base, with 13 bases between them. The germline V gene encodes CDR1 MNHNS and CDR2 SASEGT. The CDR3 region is CASSEDFDGVQETQYF. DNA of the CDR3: TGTGCCAGCAGTGAAGACTTCGACGGAGTCCAAGAGACCCAGTACTTC.

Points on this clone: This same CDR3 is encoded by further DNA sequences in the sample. The CDR3 protein is CASSFSGYEQYF. The CDR3 DNA reads as TGTGCCAGCAGCTTCTCAGGCTACGAGCAGTACTTC. The V call is TRBV7-9, the J call TRBJ2-7; the D is unclear. V lost 3 bases and J lost 3, with 6 bases in between. The CDR3 length is 12 residues. Germline CDR1 reads SEHNR; CDR2 reads FQNEAQ (reference sequence).

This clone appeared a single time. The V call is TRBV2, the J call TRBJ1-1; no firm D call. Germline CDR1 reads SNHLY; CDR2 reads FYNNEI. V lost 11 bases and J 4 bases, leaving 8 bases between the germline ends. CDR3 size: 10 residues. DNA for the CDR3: TGTGCCGGCCCGAGCACTGAAGCTTTCTTT. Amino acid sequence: CAGPSTEAFF.

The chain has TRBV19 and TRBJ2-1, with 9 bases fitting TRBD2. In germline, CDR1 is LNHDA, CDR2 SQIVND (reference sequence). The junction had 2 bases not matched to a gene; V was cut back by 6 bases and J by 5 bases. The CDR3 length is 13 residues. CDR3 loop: CASRTSGNNEQFF. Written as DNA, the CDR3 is TGTGCCAGTAGGACTAGCGGAAACAATGAGCAGTTCTTC.

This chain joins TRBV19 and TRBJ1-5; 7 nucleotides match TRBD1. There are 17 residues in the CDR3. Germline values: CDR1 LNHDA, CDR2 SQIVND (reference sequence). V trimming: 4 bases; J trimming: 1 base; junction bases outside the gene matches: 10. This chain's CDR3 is CASSKTGTVNSNQPQHF. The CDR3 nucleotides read TGTGCCAGTAGTAAAACCGGGACAGTGAACAGCAATCAGCCCCAGCATTTT.